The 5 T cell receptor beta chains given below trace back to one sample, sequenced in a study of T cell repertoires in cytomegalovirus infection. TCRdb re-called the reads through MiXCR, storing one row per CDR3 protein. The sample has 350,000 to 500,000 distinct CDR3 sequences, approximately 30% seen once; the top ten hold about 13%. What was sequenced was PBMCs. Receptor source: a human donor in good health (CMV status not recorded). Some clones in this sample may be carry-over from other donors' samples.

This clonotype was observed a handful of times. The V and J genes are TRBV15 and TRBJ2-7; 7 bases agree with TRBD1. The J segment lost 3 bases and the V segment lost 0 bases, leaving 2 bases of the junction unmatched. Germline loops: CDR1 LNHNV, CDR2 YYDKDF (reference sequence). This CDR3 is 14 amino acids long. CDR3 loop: CATSREPGGYEQYF. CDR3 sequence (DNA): TGTGCCACCAGCAGAGAGCCAGGGGGCTACGAGCAGTACTTC.

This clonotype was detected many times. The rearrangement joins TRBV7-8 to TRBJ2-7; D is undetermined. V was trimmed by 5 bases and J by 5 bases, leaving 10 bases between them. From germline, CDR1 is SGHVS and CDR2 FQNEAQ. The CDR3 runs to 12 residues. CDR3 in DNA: TGTGCCAGCAGCCCTGGAAGGAACGAGCAGTACTTC. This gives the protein CASSPGRNEQYF.

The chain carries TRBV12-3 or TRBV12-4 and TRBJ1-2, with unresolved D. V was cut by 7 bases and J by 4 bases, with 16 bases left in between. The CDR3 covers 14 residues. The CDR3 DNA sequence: TGTGCCAGCACCCTTTCGGCAGCGTTCTATGGCTACACCTTC. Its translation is CASTLSAAFYGYTF.

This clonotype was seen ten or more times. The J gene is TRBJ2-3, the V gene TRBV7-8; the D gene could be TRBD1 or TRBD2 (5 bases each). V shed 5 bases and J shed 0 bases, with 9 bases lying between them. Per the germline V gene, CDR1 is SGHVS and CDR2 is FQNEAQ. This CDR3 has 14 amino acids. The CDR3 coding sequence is TGTGCCAGCAGCGCCGGGGCCAGCACAGATACGCAGTATTTT. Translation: CASSAGASTDTQYF.

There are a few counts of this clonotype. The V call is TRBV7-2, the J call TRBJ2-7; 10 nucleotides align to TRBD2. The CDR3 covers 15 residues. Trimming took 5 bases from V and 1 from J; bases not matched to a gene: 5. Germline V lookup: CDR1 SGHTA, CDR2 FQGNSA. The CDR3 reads CASSHSGGSSYEQYF. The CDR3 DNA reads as TGTGCCAGCAGCCATAGCGGGGGGTCGTCCTACGAGCAGTACTTC.